This TCR beta chain was sequenced during a study of sequential checkpoint blockade in melanoma. Study details: Patients were randomized 1:1 to nivolumab-then-ipilimumab or ipilimumab-then-nivolumab first-line. Each arm's sequence ended with maintenance nivolumab.

The treatment is: randomized to nivolumab then ipilimumab (arm A) or the reverse (arm B). DNA-damaging chemotherapy had not been given to any patient beforehand. V lost 2 bases, J lost 5 bases, and 9 bases lay in between. Germline V gene sequence: CDR1 LNHNV, CDR2 YYDKDF (reference sequence). The CDR3 is 13 residues long. Using immunoSEQ multiplex PCR, the repertoire was profiled, and TCRdb retains in-frame clones only, with some absent. In the table there are 40,000 or so clones, more than 80% of which are singletons. The receptor was derived from a human donor with melanoma. The specimen comprised CD8+ T cells sorted from blood (inferred from file names), sampled from a patient given nivolumab and ipilimumab in sequence. The chain combines TRBV15 with TRBJ2-5; D unresolved. Here the CDR3 reads CATSRQERETQYF. The CDR3 DNA is TGTGCCACCAGCAGACAGGAACGCGAGACCCAGTACTTC.